The next 20 T cell receptor beta chains were all read from a single sample in a study of blood T cells in healthy people across ages. A second PCR of roughly 6 to 12 cycles used a sample-barcoded 5' primer and a J-beta primer mix. TCRdb reprocessed the 5' RACE reads with MiXCR, giving one entry per CDR3 protein. Of about 780,000 distinct CDR3 sequences listed, about a quarter were seen once; the top ten hold around 2.9%. These same data were also listed under a study on T cells of mothers and their children.

Sample: blood. The receptors stem from a boy between 10 and 17 years old in good health.

The chain employs TRBV14 and TRBJ1-1; D gene uncertain. CDR3 length: 14 amino acids. The V gene lost 2 bases and the J gene lost 7 bases, with 14 bases spanning the gap. Germline CDR1 is SGHDN and CDR2 is FVKESK. CDR3 loop: CASSQNGPANEAFF. The CDR3 coding sequence is TGTGCCAGCAGCCAAAATGGTCCGGCCAATGAAGCTTTCTTT. The full variable domain, with the rest looked up from reference TRBV14 and TRBJ1-1, is EAGVTQFPSHSVIEKGQTVTLRCDPISGHDNLYWYRRVMGKEIKFLLHFVKESKQDESGMPNNRFLAERTGGTYSTLKVQPAELEDSGVYFCASSQNGPANEAFFGQGTRLTVV.

The chain employs TRBV7-3 and TRBJ2-5, with D maybe TRBD1 (6 bases). Matching the DNA end better, TRBJ2-1 makes the J call doubtful. Germline-derived CDR1 and CDR2 are SGHTA and FQGTGA. The CDR3 runs 17 residues. For the CDR3, the DNA is TGTGCCAGCAGCTTAAGGGCCGGTTTAGGGACAAACAATGAGCAGTTCTTC. Translation gives CASSLRAGLGTNNEQFF.

This clonotype was recorded a few times. V gene TRBV7-9 combines with J gene TRBJ1-2, with TRBD1 as a possible D gene (6 bases). Germline lookup yields CDR1 SEHNR and CDR2 FQNEAQ (reference sequence). The CDR3 loop spans 13 amino acids. The V and J ends lost 6 bases and 7 bases respectively, with 15 bases between them. This CDR3 is CASSFYQGSGYTF. CDR3 coding DNA: TGTGCCAGCAGTTTCTACCAGGGGAGTGGCTACACCTTC.

This clonotype was detected a few times. Written as DNA, the CDR3 is TGTGCCAGCAGTTCCGCTACATCCTCAGATACGCAGTATTTT. Translated, it gives CASSSATSSDTQYF. The chain has TRBV12-3 or TRBV12-4 and TRBJ2-3, with D unclear. This CDR3 is built from 14 residues. Trimming took 4 bases from V and 4 from J, leaving 12 bases between them.

This clonotype was seen a few times. A much bigger clone sits one base away, suggesting this may be a read error. The chain has TRBV12-3 or TRBV12-4 and TRBJ2-7; 7 nucleotides align to TRBD2. The CDR3 extends over 14 amino acids. The DNA of the CDR3 is TGTGCCGGCAGTTTCAGAGCGGGATCCTACGAGCAGTACTTC. This translates into CAGSFRAGSYEQYF.

V and J are TRBV6-6 and TRBJ1-4; unclear D gene. This CDR3 region has 16 residues. The germline V gene encodes CDR1 MNHNY and CDR2 SVGAGI (reference sequence). The V and J ends lost 4 bases and 6 bases respectively, with 18 bases between them. The CDR3, as DNA: TGTGCCAGCAGTTCGTCCCTTACGGTCGGGGATGAAAAACTGTTTTTT. Its protein is CASSSSLTVGDEKLFF.

This clonotype was seen a handful of times. The genes are TRBV7-9 and TRBJ2-7; TRBD2 aligns across 7 bases. CDR1 and CDR2 (germline): SEHNR, FQNEAQ (reference sequence). V dropped 5 bases and J dropped 6; count of bases not matched to a gene: 13. This CDR3 comprises 15 residues. Here the CDR3 reads CASSNPGPGGGEQYF. The DNA of the CDR3 is TGTGCCAGCAGCAACCCGGGCCCGGGAGGAGGCGAGCAGTACTTC.

This clonotype was seen only a few times. The chain uses TRBV5-1 and TRBJ1-2; 9 nucleotides line up with TRBD1. Germline CDR1 SGHRS, CDR2 YFSETQ. V shed 4 bases and J 4 bases; nucleotides not matched to a gene: 8. The CDR3 consists of 15 residues. DNA for the CDR3: TGCGCCAGCAGCGCCGGACAGGGGTCCGGCTATGGCTACACCTTC. Protein sequence: CASSAGQGSGYGYTF. The whole variable domain, filled in from reference TRBV5-1 and TRBJ1-2, reads KAGVTQTPRYLIKTRGQQVTLSCSPISGHRSVSWYQQTPGQGLQFLFEYFSETQRNKGNFPGRFSGRQFSNSRSEMNVSTLELGDSALYLCASSAGQGSGYGYTFGSGTRLTVV.

The rearrangement links TRBV14 to TRBJ2-1; D unclear. CDR3 size: 13 residues. The ends were cut back, 1 base at V and 7 bases at J, with 8 bases in the middle. The germline CDR1 and CDR2 sequences are SGHDN and FVKESK. The CDR3 bases are TGTGCCAGCAGCCAAGCCTACTTGAATGAGCAGTTCTTC. It is translated as CASSQAYLNEQFF. The full variable domain, in which reference TRBV14 and TRBJ2-1 provide the parts outside the CDR3, is EAGVTQFPSHSVIEKGQTVTLRCDPISGHDNLYWYRRVMGKEIKFLLHFVKESKQDESGMPNNRFLAERTGGTYSTLKVQPAELEDSGVYFCASSQAYLNEQFFGPGTRLTVL.

The chain has TRBV7-9 and TRBJ1-1; TRBD1 aligns across 9 bases. J was trimmed by 3 bases and V by 1 base; bases with no gene match: 3. Germline assignment: CDR1 SEHNR and CDR2 FQNEAQ (reference sequence). The CDR3 has 15 amino acids. The CDR3 loop reads CASSLGQGGYTEAFF. As DNA, the CDR3 is TGTGCCAGCAGCTTAGGACAGGGGGGATACACTGAAGCTTTCTTT.

The gene calls are TRBV12-3 or TRBV12-4 and TRBJ1-4; 8 bases agree with TRBD1. V lost 3 bases, J lost 5 bases, and 14 bases stayed unmatched. CDR3 length equals 18 residues. The CDR3 DNA reads TGTGCCAGCAGTTTTAGAGGCAGGGGGCTAATCCCCAATGAAAAACTGTTTTTT. Translation: CASSFRGRGLIPNEKLFF.

This chain joins TRBV12-3 or TRBV12-4 and TRBJ2-3, with TRBD2 identical over 9 bases. The CDR3 covers 19 residues. The junction had 13 bases not matched to a gene; V was cut back by 2 bases and J by 1 base. In DNA, the CDR3 is TGTGCCAGCAGTTTAAAAACTAGCGGGCGTAGCTTAGGCACAGATACGCAGTATTTT. Amino acids: CASSLKTSGRSLGTDTQYF.

This clonotype was seen at least ten times. V and J are TRBV20-1 and TRBJ2-7; D possibly corresponds to TRBD2 (5 bases). Germline V gives CDR1 DFQATT, CDR2 SNEGSKA (reference sequence). The CDR3 spans 12 residues. V lost 6 bases and J 2 bases, leaving 11 bases between the germline ends. CDR3 sequence: CSARALTYEQYF. CDR3 bases: TGCAGTGCGAGGGCGCTGACCTACGAGCAGTACTTC.

This clonotype was seen a few times. V usage is TRBV5-1 and J usage is TRBJ2-5, with 7 bases identical to TRBD2. This CDR3 has 15 residues. Trimming took 0 bases from V and 5 from J; bases not matched to a gene: 7. The germline V gene encodes CDR1 SGHRS and CDR2 YFSETQ. The CDR3 sequence: CASSLARWGGETQYF. The CDR3 region has the DNA TGCGCCAGCAGCTTGGCCCGGTGGGGAGGGGAGACCCAGTACTTC.

The chain combines TRBV7-9 with TRBJ2-5; 11 nucleotides line up with TRBD2. The length of the CDR3 is 14 residues. CDR1 is SEHNR, CDR2 FQNEAQ, per germline (reference sequence). The CDR3 loop reads CGSGTSGTQETQYF. CDR3 coding DNA: TGTGGTAGCGGGACTAGCGGAACACAAGAGACCCAGTACTTC. The complete variable domain, with remaining parts taken from reference TRBV7-9 and TRBJ2-5, reads DTGVSQNPRHKITKRGQNVTFRCDPISEHNRLYWYRQTLGQGPEFLTYFQNEAQLEKSRLLSDRFSAERPKGSFSTLEIQRTEQGDSAMYLCGSGTSGTQETQYFGPGTRLLVL.

The table lists this clonotype with a count of one. The V call is TRBV2, the J call TRBJ2-3; the D gene could be TRBD1 or TRBD2 (5 bases each). V was pared by 0 bases and J by 4 bases, with 8 bases between. This CDR3 is 14 amino acids long. Germline V gene data show CDR1 as SNHLY and CDR2 as FYNNEI. The CDR3 bases are TGTGCCAGCAGTGAAGCGGTGGGACCAGATACGCAGTATTTT. Translated, it gives CASSEAVGPDTQYF. The entire variable domain, with the rest obtained from reference TRBV2 and TRBJ2-3, is as follows: EPEVTQTPSHQVTQMGQEVILRCVPISNHLYFYWYRQILGQKVEFLVSFYNNEISEKSEIFDDQFSVERPDGSNFTLKIRSTKLEDSAMYFCASSEAVGPDTQYFGPGTRLTVL.

As to this clonotype: The junction and the germline gene differ at one end; a read error may be behind it. This rearrangement joins TRBV7-3 to TRBJ2-2, with a weak D call TRBD2 (6 bases). This CDR3 has 18 amino acids. Germline CDR1 is SGHTA and CDR2 is FQGTGA. CDR3 loop: CAGSLIRGGAPGTGELFF. In DNA, the CDR3 is TGTGCCGGCAGCTTAATCCGGGGCGGGGCGCCGGGCACCGGGGAGCTGTTTTTT.

The genes are TRBV3-1 and TRBJ2-7, with D maybe TRBD1 (6 bases). Germline V gene lookup returns CDR1 LGHDT and CDR2 YNNKEL (reference sequence). Trimming cost V 6 bases and J 7 bases, with 13 bases left between them. CDR3 length equals 12 residues. CDR3 DNA: TGTGCCAGCAGTTCCGGGACAAGGGAGCAGTACTTC. Protein sequence: CASSSGTREQYF.

The chain has TRBV10-3 and TRBJ1-4; D uncertain. CDR3 length: 21 residues. CDR1 and CDR2 (germline): ENHRY, SYGVKD. V lost 0 bases to trimming and J lost 1 base, with 24 bases between them. CDR3 region: CAISESVIIGDWLRTNEKLFF. In DNA form, the CDR3 reads TGTGCCATCAGTGAGTCGGTGATAATAGGAGATTGGTTGCGAACTAATGAAAAACTGTTTTTT.

The J gene is TRBJ2-7, the V gene TRBV19; D remains unclear. Germline CDR1 is LNHDA and CDR2 is SQIVND (reference sequence). The germline V and J ends were trimmed by 5 bases and 4 bases, with 9 bases remaining between them. This CDR3 contains 12 residues. CDR3: CASSPGMYEQYF. CDR3 DNA: TGTGCCAGTAGTCCTGGGATGTACGAGCAGTACTTC.